Below, 21 T cell receptor beta chains from the same sample are listed, as sequenced in a study of blood T cell repertoires in COVID-19. Measured with immunoSEQ multiplex PCR; TCRdb has only the in-frame clones, and not every one. The sample includes about 240,000 clones, around 87% of them seen just once. Sequencing input: peripheral blood. These receptors were obtained from a woman in her 70s with active or convalescent COVID-19.

The chain links TRBV5-1 to TRBJ1-5, with 7 bases identical to TRBD1. CDR3 length: 14 residues. J lost 7 bases, V lost 2 bases, and 6 bases had no gene match. Germline loops: CDR1 SGHRS, CDR2 YFSETQ. The CDR3 region has the DNA TGCGCCAGCAGCTTACAGGGGACGGAGCAGCCCCAGCATTTT. Translated: CASSLQGTEQPQHF.

The V and J genes are TRBV6-6 and TRBJ2-3; D may be TRBD1 (6 bases). The CDR3 has 12 residues. Germline values: CDR1 MNHNY, CDR2 SVGAGI (reference sequence). Trimming took 5 bases from V and 9 from J, leaving 12 bases between them. CDR3 sequence: CASSRGTPTQYF. The CDR3 coding sequence is TGTGCCAGCAGTAGGGGGACGCCGACGCAGTATTTT.

A few counts support this clone. The chain has TRBV19 and TRBJ2-2, with 8 bases fitting TRBD2. The J segment lost 4 bases and the V segment lost 7 bases, leaving 8 bases of the junction unmatched. This CDR3 comprises 15 residues. Germline CDR1 and CDR2: LNHDA and SQIVND (reference sequence). CDR3 sequence reads: CASIRGGGPTGELFF. The CDR3 DNA reads as TGTGCCAGTATCCGGGGGGGAGGACCCACCGGGGAGCTGTTTTTT.

This clone was seen a single time. This chain joins TRBV2 and TRBJ1-6; D call uncertain. Germline V gives CDR1 SNHLY, CDR2 FYNNEI. The CDR3 extends over 14 amino acids. Trimming took off 3 bases at V and 5 bases at J, with 8 bases between the two ends. Here the CDR3 DNA reads TGTGCCAGCAGTGATTGGAGGGATAATTCACCCCTCCACTTT. The encoded protein is CASSDWRDNSPLHF.

The V gene is TRBV19, the J gene TRBJ1-5; a possible D gene is TRBD1 (6 bases). V dropped 4 bases and J dropped 0 bases, with 13 bases sitting between them. Germline V gene lookup returns CDR1 LNHDA and CDR2 SQIVND (reference sequence). This CDR3 has 16 residues. The CDR3 DNA reads as TGTGCCAGTAGTAACCTCGGACAGCATAGCAATCAGCCCCAGCATTTT. It encodes CASSNLGQHSNQPQHF.

The genes are TRBV2 and TRBJ2-2, with 12 nucleotides matching TRBD2. Germline trimming cut 6 bases from V and 6 bases from J; bases unmatched to any gene: 5. CDR1 SNHLY and CDR2 FYNNEI come from the germline V gene. The CDR3 extends over 15 amino acids. For the CDR3, the DNA is TGTGCCAGCAGGTCTAGCGGGGGGGCGTCCGGGGAGCTGTTTTTT. Its protein product is CASRSSGGASGELFF.

This sequence joins TRBV19 and TRBJ1-3; 7 bases match TRBD1. Germline loops: CDR1 LNHDA, CDR2 SQIVND (reference sequence). This CDR3 spans 14 amino acids. Trimming removed 10 bases from V and 2 bases from J; junction bases left unmatched: 8. The CDR3 reads CATYQQGTGNTIYF. The CDR3 DNA sequence: TGTGCCACATACCAACAGGGGACTGGAAACACCATATATTTT.

This clone was observed a handful of times. This rearrangement joins TRBV9 to TRBJ1-5; D gene ambiguous. This CDR3 comprises 15 residues. Per the germline V gene, CDR1 is SGDLS and CDR2 is YYNGEE. V gave up 0 bases and J gave up 0 bases, with 7 bases separating them. The CDR3 nucleotides read TGTGCCAGCAGCGTAGGAGGGCGTAGCAATCAGCCCCAGCATTTT. As protein: CASSVGGRSNQPQHF.

The rearrangement links TRBV5-8 to TRBJ1-2, with TRBD1 matching over 7 bases. There are 15 residues in the CDR3. Germline CDR1 reads SGHTS; CDR2 reads YDEGEE. J lost 5 bases, V lost 4 bases, and 11 bases had no gene match. CDR3 region: CASSPGDARGYGYTF. The CDR3, as DNA: TGTGCCAGCAGCCCCGGGGACGCCAGGGGGTATGGCTACACCTTC.

The chain carries TRBV15 and TRBJ1-1; 7 bases align to TRBD1. There are 15 residues in the CDR3. V gave up 4 bases and J gave up 5 bases; unmatched junction bases: 10. Germline assignment: CDR1 LNHNV and CDR2 YYDKDF (reference sequence). Here the CDR3 DNA reads TGTGCCACCAGCACCCTTACAGGGGAGAGGACTGAAGCTTTCTTT. It encodes CATSTLTGERTEAFF.

The chain has TRBV25-1 and TRBJ2-2; TRBD2 agrees at 14 bases. The V and J ends lost 4 bases and 6 bases, in that order; junction bases with no gene match: 7. This CDR3 is 17 amino acids long. CDR1 and CDR2 from the germline V gene are MGHDK and SYGVNS. The CDR3 region has the DNA TGTGCCAGCAGTGTGACTAGCGGGGGGGCCGGTCCCGGGGAGCTGTTTTTT. It specifies CASSVTSGGAGPGELFF.

The V call is TRBV7-6, the J call TRBJ2-1; 8 nucleotides align to TRBD2. The V gene end was trimmed by 3 bases and the J gene end by 7 bases; junction bases not matched to a gene: 8. CDR1 is SGHVS, CDR2 FNYEAQ, per germline. This CDR3 has 15 residues. This CDR3 reads CASSFQPGGYNEQFF. DNA of the CDR3: TGTGCCAGCAGCTTTCAACCGGGGGGGTATAATGAGCAGTTCTTC. Filled out from reference TRBV7-6 and TRBJ2-1, the complete variable domain reads GAGVSQSPRYKVTKRGQDVALRCDPISGHVSLYWYRQALGQGPEFLTYFNYEAQQDKSGLPNDRFSAERPEGSISTLTIQRTEQRDSAMYRCASSFQPGGYNEQFFGPGTRLTVL.

The chain carries TRBV18 and TRBJ1-1; 9 bases are shared with TRBD1. Germline loops: CDR1 KGHSH, CDR2 LQKENI. The trim removed 4 bases at V and 6 bases at J, leaving 3 bases unmatched. CDR3 length equals 13 residues. As DNA, the CDR3 is TGTGCCAGCTCACTGGACAGGGGCGCTGAAGCTTTCTTT. Translation gives CASSLDRGAEAFF.

The genes are TRBV6-6 and TRBJ1-6, with D possibly matching TRBD1 (5 bases). Germline-derived CDR1 and CDR2 are MNHNY and SVGAGI (reference sequence). V was cut by 8 bases and J by 8 bases, with 13 bases left in between. The CDR3 is 13 residues long. CDR3 DNA: TGTGCCAGCGCCGGGGGAACAGATTCACCCCTCCACTTT. It is translated as CASAGGTDSPLHF.

Concerning this clone itself: Other DNA sequences in the sample encode the same CDR3. The chain has TRBV11-2 and TRBJ1-5, with 7 bases aligning to TRBD1. This CDR3 has 15 amino acids. Germline CDR1 is SGHAT and CDR2 is FQNNGV. Trimming took 5 bases from V and 1 from J; bases not matched to a gene: 5. CDR3 in DNA: TGTGCCAGCAGCCCCGGGACAGCCAGCAATCAGCCCCAGCATTTT. Translated: CASSPGTASNQPQHF.

The J gene is TRBJ2-3, the V gene TRBV7-2; no clear D. Germline lookup yields CDR1 SGHTA and CDR2 FQGNSA. V shed 3 bases and J shed 1 base, with 8 bases lying between them. CDR3 length: 14 residues. The CDR3 protein is CASSFERGTDTQYF. The CDR3 DNA is TGTGCCAGCAGCTTTGAACGCGGCACAGATACGCAGTATTTT.

The rearrangement links TRBV6-5 to TRBJ1-2; 7 positions match TRBD1. The junction had 11 bases not matched to a gene; V was cut back by 6 bases and J by 4 bases. CDR1 is MNHEY and CDR2 is SVGAGI in the germline V gene. The CDR3 contains 15 residues. The CDR3 sequence is CASRSAQGEVYGYTF. CDR3 nucleotides: TGTGCCAGCAGAAGCGCGCAGGGGGAAGTCTATGGCTACACCTTC.

The chain uses TRBV10-2 and TRBJ2-7, with 7 bases aligning to TRBD1. The CDR3 sequence is 14 residues long. Trimming at V came to 6 bases and at J to 4 bases, leaving 9 bases not matched to a gene. Germline V lookup: CDR1 WSHSY, CDR2 SAAADI. CDR3 sequence (DNA): TGCGCCAGCAGCGACCGACAGGGCCCTTACGAGCAGTACTTC. As protein: CASSDRQGPYEQYF.

This clone occurred once. The chain employs TRBV28 and TRBJ1-6, with D unresolved. Germline values: CDR1 MDHEN, CDR2 SYDVKM. CDR3 length equals 13 residues. Trimming cost V 7 bases and J 4 bases, with 8 bases left between them. The CDR3 region is CASTLVYNSPLHF. CDR3 nucleotides: TGTGCCAGCACCCTAGTTTATAATTCACCCCTCCACTTT.

This clone was found a few times. The J gene is TRBJ2-3, the V gene TRBV11-1; unclear D gene. Trimming removed 4 bases from V and 9 bases from J, with 11 bases in between. Germline loops: CDR1 SGHAT, CDR2 FQDESV (reference sequence). This CDR3 is built from 12 residues. Here the CDR3 reads CASSSQMPTQYF. The CDR3, as DNA: TGTGCCAGCAGCTCTCAGATGCCCACGCAGTATTTT.

The chain employs TRBV7-6 and TRBJ2-1; 11 bases agree with TRBD2. Losses at the gene ends were 5 bases for V and 4 bases for J; bases not matched to a gene: 10. Germline V CDR1 and CDR2: SGHVS, FNYEAQ. The length of the CDR3 is 17 residues. The CDR3, as DNA: TGTGCCAGCAGCACCATTAGCGGGGGGGCCTCATACAATGAGCAGTTCTTC. Residues: CASSTISGGASYNEQFF. The variable domain in full, completed from reference TRBV7-6 and TRBJ2-1, reads GAGVSQSPRYKVTKRGQDVALRCDPISGHVSLYWYRQALGQGPEFLTYFNYEAQQDKSGLPNDRFSAERPEGSISTLTIQRTEQRDSAMYRCASSTISGGASYNEQFFGPGTRLTVL.